This T cell receptor (beta chain) was profiled in a study of blood T cell repertoires in COVID-19. Across the study: From the United States, Italy and Spain came samples of acute and convalescent COVID-19.

In the authors' methods: Reference gene primer amplification in the assay estimated nucleated cell counts. The data were produced by immunoSEQ multiplex PCR, yet TCRdb's version contains in-frame clones alone and is incomplete. V, J and clone size are those of that table, while D and trimming were read from the DNA. This sample carries more than 400,000 clones, around 91% of them seen once, and the ten largest clones take around 0.6%. The CDR3 is 16 amino acids. Two negative PCRs, clearance, or symptom resolution characterized the recovered Cohort 3 donors. The V and J genes are TRBV21-1 and TRBJ1-3. TRBV21-1 is flagged as a pseudogene. The sample consisted of PBMCs or T cells enriched from blood (not recorded which). This clonotype was sampled from a man between 18 and 29 years old who had recovered from COVID-19. The DNA of the CDR3 is TGTGCCAGCAGGGAACCCGGGGGGGGGAGAGGAAACACCATATATTTT. It translates to CASREPGGGRGNTIYF.